The sequence of this TCR beta chain was determined in a study of cytomegalovirus exposure and HLA in healthy donors. This CDR3 has 15 residues. The V and J ends lost 4 bases and 3 bases, in that order; junction bases with no gene match: 6. Germline values: CDR1 SNHLY, CDR2 FYNNEI. 60 Vbeta and 13 Jbeta primers were used in PCR. Data came from immunoSEQ multiplex PCR; TCRdb stores just in-frame clones and leaves some out. The profile shows 100,000 to 150,000 clones, 65% to 80% of them singletons. The chain recombines TRBV2 with TRBJ1-5; 7 positions agree with TRBD1. What was sequenced was PBMCs. This clonotype was sampled from a woman aged 55-69 years in good health and CMV-seropositive. The CDR3 DNA is TGTGCCAGCAGTGGGACAGGTAACAACAATCAGCCCCAGCATTTT. Translation: CASSGTGNNNQPQHF.